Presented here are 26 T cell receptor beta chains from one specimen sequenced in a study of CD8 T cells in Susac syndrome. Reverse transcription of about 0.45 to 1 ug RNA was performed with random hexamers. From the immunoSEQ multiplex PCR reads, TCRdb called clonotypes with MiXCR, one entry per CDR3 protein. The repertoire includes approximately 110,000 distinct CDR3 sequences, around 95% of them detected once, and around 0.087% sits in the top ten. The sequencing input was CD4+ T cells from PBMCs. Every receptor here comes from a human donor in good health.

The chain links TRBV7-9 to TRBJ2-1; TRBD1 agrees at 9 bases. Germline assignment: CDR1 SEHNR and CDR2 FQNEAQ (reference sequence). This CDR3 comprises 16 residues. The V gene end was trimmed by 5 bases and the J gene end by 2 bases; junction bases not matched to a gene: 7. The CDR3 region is CASSRRDRETYNEQFF. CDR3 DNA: TGTGCCAGCAGCCGCCGGGACAGGGAAACCTACAATGAGCAGTTCTTC. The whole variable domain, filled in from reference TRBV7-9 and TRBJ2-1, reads DTGVSQNPRHKITKRGQNVTFRCDPISEHNRLYWYRQTLGQGPEFLTYFQNEAQLEKSRLLSDRFSAERPKGSFSTLEIQRTEQGDSAMYLCASSRRDRETYNEQFFGPGTRLTVL.

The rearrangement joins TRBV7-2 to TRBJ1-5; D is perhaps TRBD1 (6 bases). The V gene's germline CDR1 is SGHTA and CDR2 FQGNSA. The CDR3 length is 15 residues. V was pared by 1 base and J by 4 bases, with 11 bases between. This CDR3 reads CASSLDRAVNQPQHF. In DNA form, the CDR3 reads TGTGCCAGCAGCTTAGACAGGGCGGTGAATCAGCCCCAGCATTTT.

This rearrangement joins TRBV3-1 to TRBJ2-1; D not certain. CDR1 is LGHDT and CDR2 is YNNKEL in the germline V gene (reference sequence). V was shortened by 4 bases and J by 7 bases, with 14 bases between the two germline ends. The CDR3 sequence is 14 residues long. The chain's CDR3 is CASSPTNSGNEQFF. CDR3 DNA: TGTGCCAGCAGCCCTACGAACTCCGGAAATGAGCAGTTCTTC.

The CDR3 protein is CASKGTSGNTGELFF. CDR3 DNA sequence: TGTGCCAGCAAGGGGACTAGCGGAAACACCGGGGAGCTGTTTTTT. J is TRBJ2-2 and V is TRBV2, with 11 bases identical to TRBD2. This CDR3 is 15 amino acids long. In germline, CDR1 is SNHLY, CDR2 FYNNEI. After removal of 7 bases from V and 2 bases from J, the junction contained 3 bases not matched to a gene. The variable domain in full, completed from reference TRBV2 and TRBJ2-2, reads EPEVTQTPSHQVTQMGQEVILRCVPISNHLYFYWYRQILGQKVEFLVSFYNNEISEKSEIFDDQFSVERPDGSNFTLKIRSTKLEDSAMYFCASKGTSGNTGELFFGEGSRLTVL.

CDR3 protein: CASSQPTGKETQYF. The CDR3 region has the DNA TGTGCCAGCAGCCAACCGACAGGGAAGGAGACCCAGTACTTC. V usage is TRBV3-1 and J usage is TRBJ2-5; 7 bases map to TRBD1. V lost 2 bases, J lost 5 bases, and 5 bases stayed unmatched. CDR3 size: 14 residues. Germline V gene sequence: CDR1 LGHDT, CDR2 YNNKEL (reference sequence).

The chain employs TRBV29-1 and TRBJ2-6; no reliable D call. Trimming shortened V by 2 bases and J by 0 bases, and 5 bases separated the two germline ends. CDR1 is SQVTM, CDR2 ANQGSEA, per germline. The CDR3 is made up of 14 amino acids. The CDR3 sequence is CSVEKGSGANVLTF. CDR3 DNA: TGCAGCGTTGAAAAGGGCTCTGGGGCCAACGTCCTGACTTTC.

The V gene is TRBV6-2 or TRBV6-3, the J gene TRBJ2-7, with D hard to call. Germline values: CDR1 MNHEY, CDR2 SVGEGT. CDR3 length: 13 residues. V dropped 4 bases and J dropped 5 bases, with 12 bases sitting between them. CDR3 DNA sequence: TGTGCCAGCAGTTCCCCGTTGGACGACGAGCAGTACTTC. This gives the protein CASSSPLDDEQYF.

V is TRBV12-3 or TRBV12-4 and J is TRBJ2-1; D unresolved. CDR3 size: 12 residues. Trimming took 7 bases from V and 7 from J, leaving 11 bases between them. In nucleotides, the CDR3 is TGTGCCAGCACCCTTCTTGGGAATGAGCAGTTCTTC. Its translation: CASTLLGNEQFF.

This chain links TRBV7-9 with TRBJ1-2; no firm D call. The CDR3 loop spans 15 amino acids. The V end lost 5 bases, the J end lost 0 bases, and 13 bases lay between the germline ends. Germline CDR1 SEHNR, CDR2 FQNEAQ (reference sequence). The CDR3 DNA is TGTGCCAGCAGCCGCACAGTGTTTTCTAACTATGGCTACACCTTC. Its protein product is CASSRTVFSNYGYTF.

CDR3 nucleotides: TGCGCCAGCAGCCCGGGCGCTAGCGGGAGGGTCCGGGTGGAGACCCAGTACTTC. Translating gives CASSPGASGRVRVETQYF. The chain carries TRBV5-1 and TRBJ2-5, with 12 bases aligning to TRBD2. Losses at the gene ends were 4 bases for V and 5 bases for J; bases not matched to a gene: 15. The CDR3 has 18 residues. CDR1 and CDR2 from the germline V gene are SGHRS and YFSETQ.

The CDR3 loop reads CASRGVDRGTEAFF. CDR3 coding DNA: TGTGCCAGCAGGGGAGTAGACAGGGGCACTGAAGCTTTCTTT. The V and J genes are TRBV6-5 and TRBJ1-1, with TRBD1 identical over 8 bases. The CDR3 extends over 14 amino acids. Germline-derived CDR1 and CDR2 are MNHEY and SVGAGI. V dropped 6 bases and J dropped 4; count of bases not matched to a gene: 7.

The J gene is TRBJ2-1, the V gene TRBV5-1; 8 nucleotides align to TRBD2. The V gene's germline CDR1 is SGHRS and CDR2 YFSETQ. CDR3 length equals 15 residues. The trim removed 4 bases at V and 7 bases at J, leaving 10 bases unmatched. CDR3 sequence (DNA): TGCGCCAGCAGCCCACTAGCGGTTACTGAGAATGAGCAGTTCTTC. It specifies CASSPLAVTENEQFF. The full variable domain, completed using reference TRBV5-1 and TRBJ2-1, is KAGVTQTPRYLIKTRGQQVTLSCSPISGHRSVSWYQQTPGQGLQFLFEYFSETQRNKGNFPGRFSGRQFSNSRSEMNVSTLELGDSALYLCASSPLAVTENEQFFGPGTRLTVL.

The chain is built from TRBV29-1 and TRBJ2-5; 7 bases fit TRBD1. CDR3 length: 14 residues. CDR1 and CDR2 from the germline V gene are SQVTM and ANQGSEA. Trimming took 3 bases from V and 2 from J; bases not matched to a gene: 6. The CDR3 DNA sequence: TGCAGCGTTGATAGACAGGGAAAGCAAGAGACCCAGTACTTC. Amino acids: CSVDRQGKQETQYF.

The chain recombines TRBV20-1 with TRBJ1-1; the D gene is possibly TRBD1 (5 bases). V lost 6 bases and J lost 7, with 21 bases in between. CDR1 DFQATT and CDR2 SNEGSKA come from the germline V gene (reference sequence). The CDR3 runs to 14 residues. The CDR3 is CSANRGINTYEAFF. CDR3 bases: TGCAGTGCGAACCGGGGGATTAACACCTATGAAGCTTTCTTT.

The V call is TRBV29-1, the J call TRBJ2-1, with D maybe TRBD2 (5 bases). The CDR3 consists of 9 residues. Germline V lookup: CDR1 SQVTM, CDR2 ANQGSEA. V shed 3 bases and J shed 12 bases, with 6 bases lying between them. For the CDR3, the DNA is TGCAGCGTTGATGAGGGGCAGTTCTTC. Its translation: CSVDEGQFF.

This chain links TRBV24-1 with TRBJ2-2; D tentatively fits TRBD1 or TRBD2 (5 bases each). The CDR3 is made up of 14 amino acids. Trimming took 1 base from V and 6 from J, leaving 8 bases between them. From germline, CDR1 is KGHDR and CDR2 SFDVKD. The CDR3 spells CATSDFRDAGELFF. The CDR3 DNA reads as TGTGCCACCAGTGATTTCCGGGACGCCGGGGAGCTGTTTTTT.

CDR3 amino acids: CASSYRWLAGDNTMSKETQYF. In DNA form, the CDR3 reads TGTGCCAGCAGTTACCGGTGGCTAGCGGGAGATAATACAATGAGTAAAGAGACCCAGTACTTC. The gene calls are TRBV6-2 or TRBV6-3 and TRBJ2-5; 10 nucleotides agree with TRBD2. CDR3 length: 21 residues. Germline V CDR1 and CDR2: MNHEY, SVGEGT. V was pared by 2 bases and J by 3 bases, with 21 bases of the junction left unmatched.

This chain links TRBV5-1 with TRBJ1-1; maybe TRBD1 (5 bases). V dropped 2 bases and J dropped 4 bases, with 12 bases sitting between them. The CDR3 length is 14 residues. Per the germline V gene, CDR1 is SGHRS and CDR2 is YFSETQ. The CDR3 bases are TGCGCCAGCAGCTTCCAGGAGGGACGCACTGAAGCTTTCTTT. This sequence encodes CASSFQEGRTEAFF.

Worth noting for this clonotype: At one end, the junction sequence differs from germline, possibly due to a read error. The CDR3 DNA is TGTGCCATCCGGGGGGGGACTATCTTCCAACCTCGCTCCCACGAGCAGTACTTC. Translation gives CAIRGGTIFQPRSHEQYF. The rearrangement joins TRBV10-3 to TRBJ2-7; 8 bases agree with TRBD2. CDR1 and CDR2 (germline): ENHRY, SYGVKD. The CDR3 length is 18 residues.

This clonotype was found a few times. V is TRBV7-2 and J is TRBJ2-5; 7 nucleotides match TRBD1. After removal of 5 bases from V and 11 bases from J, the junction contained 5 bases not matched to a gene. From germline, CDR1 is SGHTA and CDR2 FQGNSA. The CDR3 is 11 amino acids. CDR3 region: CASSNLQGQYF. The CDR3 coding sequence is TGTGCCAGCAGCAACTTACAGGGGCAGTACTTC.

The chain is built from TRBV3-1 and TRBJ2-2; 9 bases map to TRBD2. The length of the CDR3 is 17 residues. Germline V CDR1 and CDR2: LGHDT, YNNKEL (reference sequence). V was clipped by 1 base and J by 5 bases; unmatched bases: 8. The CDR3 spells CASSQVGGRARTGELFF. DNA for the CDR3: TGTGCCAGCAGCCAAGTAGGCGGGAGGGCCCGAACCGGGGAGCTGTTTTTT. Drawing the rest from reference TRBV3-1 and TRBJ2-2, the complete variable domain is DTAVSQTPKYLVTQMGNDKSIKCEQNLGHDTMYWYKQDSKKFLKIMFSYNNKELIINETVPNRFSPKSPDKAHLNLHINSLELGDSAVYFCASSQVGGRARTGELFFGEGSRLTVL.

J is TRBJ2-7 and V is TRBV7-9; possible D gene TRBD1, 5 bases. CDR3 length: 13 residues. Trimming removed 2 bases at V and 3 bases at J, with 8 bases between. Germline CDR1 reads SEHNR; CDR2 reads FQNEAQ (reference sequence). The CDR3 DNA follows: TGTGCCAGCAGCTTATGGCAGGGCTACGAGCAGTACTTC. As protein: CASSLWQGYEQYF.

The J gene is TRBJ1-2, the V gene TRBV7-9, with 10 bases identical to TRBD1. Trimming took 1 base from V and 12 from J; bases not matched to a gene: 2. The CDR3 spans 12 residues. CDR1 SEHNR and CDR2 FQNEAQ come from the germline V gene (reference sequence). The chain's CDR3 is CASSLGQGADTF. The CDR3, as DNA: TGTGCCAGCAGCTTAGGACAGGGGGCCGACACCTTC.

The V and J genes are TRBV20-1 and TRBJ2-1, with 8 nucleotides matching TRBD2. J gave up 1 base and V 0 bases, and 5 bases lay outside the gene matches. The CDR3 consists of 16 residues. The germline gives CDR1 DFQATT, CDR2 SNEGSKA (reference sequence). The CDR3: CSARDHLAGSYNEQFF. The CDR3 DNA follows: TGCAGTGCTAGAGACCATCTAGCGGGTTCCTACAATGAGCAGTTCTTC.

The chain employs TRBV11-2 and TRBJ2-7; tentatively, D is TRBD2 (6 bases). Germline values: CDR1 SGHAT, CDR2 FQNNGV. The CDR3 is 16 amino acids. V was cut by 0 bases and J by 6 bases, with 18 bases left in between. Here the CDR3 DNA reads TGTGCCAGCAGCTTAGATCTTGGCGGGGCCACGGCCGAGCAGTACTTC. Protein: CASSLDLGGATAEQYF.

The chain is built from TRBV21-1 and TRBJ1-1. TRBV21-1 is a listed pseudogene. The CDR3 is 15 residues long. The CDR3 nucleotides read TGTGCCAGCAGCAAAGAGGAGTCCGGGGACACTGAAGCTTTCTTT. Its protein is CASSKEESGDTEAFF.